These 28 T cell receptor beta chains share one sample of origin, sequenced in a study of blood T cell repertoires in COVID-19. TCRdb keeps only in-frame clones here, not all; method: immunoSEQ multiplex PCR. The data contain 100,000 or so clones, about 90% of them singletons. Input material: peripheral blood. These receptors all come from a man aged 45-65 years with acute or convalescent COVID-19.

This rearrangement joins TRBV30 to TRBJ1-6; 7 bases map to TRBD1. V lost 4 bases and J lost 9; bases outside the gene matches: 6. The CDR3 loop spans 13 amino acids. In germline, CDR1 is GTSNPN, CDR2 SVGIG (reference sequence). CDR3 sequence (DNA): TGTGCCTGGACGACAGGGCGGAGTTCACCCCTCCACTTT. Its translation: CAWTTGRSSPLHF.

CDR3 nucleotide sequence: TGTGCCAGCAGTGAACCTCTAGGAGACGAGCAGTACTTC. Translation gives CASSEPLGDEQYF. The V call is TRBV6-1, the J call TRBJ2-7; D remains unclear. The CDR3 runs to 13 residues. V was shortened by 2 bases and J by 5 bases, with 10 bases between the two germline ends. Germline CDR1 is MNHNS and CDR2 is SASEGT.

The V gene is TRBV18, the J gene TRBJ1-5, with 9 bases that match TRBD1. Germline loops: CDR1 KGHSH, CDR2 LQKENI. The CDR3 has 16 amino acids. The V and J ends lost 3 bases and 7 bases, in that order; junction bases with no gene match: 10. Here the CDR3 DNA reads TGTGCCAGCTCACCGCGGACAGGGGCGGCAGGGCAGCCCCAGCATTTT. Protein: CASSPRTGAAGQPQHF.

Details on this clone: Other DNA sequences of this sample code for an identical CDR3. The V gene is TRBV29-1, the J gene TRBJ1-1; a possible D gene is TRBD1 (5 bases). This CDR3 contains 12 residues. The germline CDR1 and CDR2 sequences are SQVTM and ANQGSEA. Deletions cut 4 bases from V and 4 bases from J, with 10 bases between. CDR3 DNA: TGCAGCGTTGGGCAGGGAGGCACTGAAGCTTTCTTT. Translating it yields CSVGQGGTEAFF.

The table lists this clone with a count of one. The J gene is TRBJ2-3, the V gene TRBV5-4, with 7 bases lining up with TRBD1. The V and J ends lost 3 bases and 2 bases, in that order; junction bases with no gene match: 3. The CDR3 runs 14 residues. Germline CDR1 is SGHNT and CDR2 is YYREEE (reference sequence). In DNA form, the CDR3 reads TGTGCCAGCAGCTCGGACAGGTACACAGATACGCAGTATTTT. It yields the protein CASSSDRYTDTQYF.

The gene calls are TRBV27 and TRBJ1-2, with 7 bases aligning to TRBD1. Trimming cost V 5 bases and J 6 bases; bases outside gene matches: 6. The CDR3 covers 13 residues. Per germline, CDR1 MNHEY and CDR2 SMNVEV (reference sequence). The CDR3 loop reads CASSGDRVHGYTF. CDR3 DNA sequence: TGTGCCAGCAGTGGAGACAGGGTACATGGCTACACCTTC.

The V call is TRBV11-2, the J call TRBJ2-7; D might be TRBD1 (5 bases). Germline V gives CDR1 SGHAT, CDR2 FQNNGV. This CDR3 is 14 amino acids long. V shed 3 bases and J shed 0 bases, with 9 bases lying between them. Here the CDR3 reads CASSFSDSSYEQYF. The CDR3 DNA is TGTGCCAGCAGCTTCTCCGACAGCTCCTACGAGCAGTACTTC.

The rearrangement uses TRBV2 and TRBJ2-3; D is unclear. With 2 bases removed from V and 7 bases from J, the gap between germline ends came to 10 bases. Germline-derived CDR1 and CDR2 are SNHLY and FYNNEI. The CDR3 runs to 13 residues. This chain's CDR3 is CASSEPFDNTQYF. The CDR3 region has the DNA TGTGCCAGCAGTGAACCCTTTGACAATACGCAGTATTTT.

The V and J genes are TRBV12-3 or TRBV12-4 and TRBJ2-2; TRBD1 might be the D (5 bases). CDR3 length: 13 residues. V was cut by 7 bases and J by 3 bases, with 9 bases left in between. CDR3 protein: CASTDSYTGELFF. CDR3 in DNA: TGTGCCAGCACTGACAGTTACACCGGGGAGCTGTTTTTT.

This chain uses TRBV6-5 with TRBJ2-2, with a weak D call TRBD1 (5 bases). This CDR3 is 14 amino acids long. Germline CDR1 MNHEY, CDR2 SVGAGI. V was shortened by 2 bases and J by 5 bases, with 9 bases between the two germline ends. The CDR3 region is CASSYVQGTGELFF. In nucleotides, the CDR3 is TGTGCCAGCAGTTACGTGCAGGGAACCGGGGAGCTGTTTTTT.

The chain employs TRBV9 and TRBJ2-2; TRBD2 matches 15 bases. Looked up from germline, CDR1 is SGDLS and CDR2 is YYNGEE. This CDR3 region has 18 residues. J gave up 1 base and V 0 bases, and 1 base lay outside the gene matches. CDR3 nucleotide sequence: TGTGCCAGCAGCGTAGCGGGACTAGCGGGGGGGAACACCGGGGAGCTGTTTTTT. Its protein is CASSVAGLAGGNTGELFF.

In DNA, the CDR3 is TGTGCCAGCAGTTACGAGGCCTCGCTACCCCGGAGTGAGCAGTTCTTC. Protein product: CASSYEASLPRSEQFF. The chain employs TRBV6-5 and TRBJ2-1; D remains unclear. The CDR3 length is 16 residues. V lost 2 bases to trimming and J lost 9 bases, with 20 bases between them. Germline CDR1 and CDR2: MNHEY and SVGAGI.

The V call is TRBV2, the J call TRBJ1-2, with D possibly being TRBD1 (5 bases). The CDR3 runs to 12 residues. The V end lost 6 bases, the J end lost 0 bases, and 5 bases lay between the germline ends. Germline-derived CDR1 and CDR2 are SNHLY and FYNNEI. The CDR3 spells CASRGPNYGYTF. Written as DNA, the CDR3 is TGTGCCAGCAGGGGGCCTAACTATGGCTACACCTTC.

This chain links TRBV2 with TRBJ1-5; D is undetermined. Germline V gene lookup returns CDR1 SNHLY and CDR2 FYNNEI. The CDR3 spans 14 residues. Trimming shortened V by 4 bases and J by 0 bases, and 7 bases separated the two germline ends. The CDR3: CASSGGDSNQPQHF. Written as DNA, the CDR3 is TGTGCCAGCAGTGGCGGGGATAGCAATCAGCCCCAGCATTTT.

The chain has TRBV3-1 (or the pseudogene TRBV3-2) and TRBJ1-2; no definite D call. The ends were cut back, 5 bases at V and 3 bases at J, with 16 bases in the middle. The CDR3 is 15 amino acids. Germline V gene data show CDR1 as LGHDT and CDR2 as YNNKEL (reference sequence). The CDR3 spells CASSTEARRDYGYTF. The CDR3 nucleotides read TGTGCCAGCAGCACAGAGGCTAGGAGGGACTATGGCTACACCTTC.

Here the CDR3 reads CASSPGGNGNTIYF. The CDR3, as DNA: TGTGCCAGCAGCCCCGGGGGGAATGGAAACACCATATATTTT. This chain connects TRBV9 to TRBJ1-3, with D perhaps matching TRBD1 (5 bases). This CDR3 comprises 14 residues. V was pared by 4 bases and J by 3 bases, with 11 bases between. The germline V gene encodes CDR1 SGDLS and CDR2 YYNGEE.

The J gene is TRBJ2-7, the V gene TRBV3-1 (or the pseudogene TRBV3-2); D gene unclear. Trimming removed 4 bases from V and 7 bases from J, with 17 bases in between. The CDR3 length is 14 residues. Germline CDR1 and CDR2: LGHDT and YNNKEL (reference sequence). CDR3 sequence (DNA): TGTGCCAGCAGCCCATCTGACGGTCGGCGGGAGCAGTACTTC. Translation: CASSPSDGRREQYF.

The rearrangement joins TRBV4-2 to TRBJ2-7, with 8 bases that match TRBD2. Germline lookup yields CDR1 LGHNA and CDR2 YNFKEQ. Losses at the gene ends were 3 bases for V and 3 bases for J; bases not matched to a gene: 4. The CDR3 totals 14 residues. The CDR3 nucleotides are TGTGCCAGCAGCCATCCCGGGGGGGACTACGAGCAGTACTTC. Its protein is CASSHPGGDYEQYF.

The rearrangement uses TRBV5-1 and TRBJ2-2, with D maybe TRBD2 (5 bases). The CDR3 consists of 17 residues. CDR1 is SGHRS, CDR2 YFSETQ, per germline. Trimming stripped 0 bases from V and 2 bases from J, with 14 bases between. In DNA form, the CDR3 reads TGCGCCAGCAGCTTGGTGTCCGGCAGGACTAACACCGGGGAGCTGTTTTTT. Translating gives CASSLVSGRTNTGELFF.

The chain recombines TRBV11-3 with TRBJ2-2; no clear D. The V gene lost 0 bases and the J gene lost 6 bases, with 26 bases spanning the gap. Germline V gene lookup returns CDR1 SGHNT and CDR2 YENEEA. This CDR3 has 20 residues. The chain's CDR3 is CASSLESFGSLAVSAGELFF. CDR3 sequence (DNA): TGTGCCAGCAGCTTAGAAAGTTTTGGTTCCTTAGCCGTATCCGCCGGGGAGCTGTTTTTT.

There are a few counts of this clone. This chain joins TRBV5-1 and TRBJ1-1; D possibly corresponds to TRBD1 (6 bases). Trimming took off 1 base at V and 4 bases at J, with 8 bases between the two ends. The CDR3 is 13 amino acids. In germline, CDR1 is SGHRS, CDR2 YFSETQ. CDR3 DNA: TGCGCCAGCAGCTTGCAGGGGTCCACTGAAGCTTTCTTT. This gives the protein CASSLQGSTEAFF.

The chain uses TRBV19 and TRBJ1-1; D unclear. V was pared by 0 bases and J by 1 base, with 6 bases between. Germline CDR1 LNHDA, CDR2 SQIVND (reference sequence). CDR3 length: 14 amino acids. The CDR3 spells CASSIDSRNTEAFF. The CDR3 DNA is TGTGCCAGTAGTATAGATTCGAGGAACACTGAAGCTTTCTTT.

The CDR3 nucleotides read TGCGCCAGCAGCAAGGGAGAAGGAAACACCATATATTTT. Its translation is CASSKGEGNTIYF. This rearrangement joins TRBV5-1 to TRBJ1-3, with D hard to call. Germline V gene data show CDR1 as SGHRS and CDR2 as YFSETQ. This CDR3 is 13 amino acids long. V shed 4 bases and J shed 4 bases, with 9 bases lying between them.

The chain combines TRBV3-1 (or the pseudogene TRBV3-2) with TRBJ1-4, with D unresolved. The germline V gene encodes CDR1 LGHDT and CDR2 YNNKEL (reference sequence). Trimming removed 0 bases from V and 8 bases from J, with 16 bases in between. The CDR3 consists of 16 residues. CDR3 region: CASSQDRTRGREKLFF. The CDR3 DNA sequence: TGTGCCAGCAGCCAAGATCGTACGAGAGGGCGAGAAAAACTGTTTTTT.

The V gene is TRBV5-5, the J gene TRBJ1-5; 12 bases line up with TRBD1. V shed 0 bases and J 7 bases; nucleotides not matched to a gene: 5. Germline CDR1 and CDR2: SGHKS and YYEKEE (reference sequence). The CDR3 consists of 16 residues. CDR3 region: CASSLVVGTGGQPQHF. The CDR3 DNA reads TGTGCCAGCAGCTTGGTGGTTGGGACAGGGGGCCAGCCCCAGCATTTT.

The chain employs TRBV12-3 or TRBV12-4 and TRBJ1-2, with 7 bases matching TRBD1. V shed 6 bases, J shed 13 bases, and the junction held 14 bases outside the gene matches. The CDR3 has 13 residues. The CDR3 here is CASSLGQVGSCTF. CDR3 nucleotides: TGTGCCAGCAGCCTCGGACAGGTTGGATCCTGCACCTTC.

Comments on this clone: The sample holds other DNA sequences that translate to the same CDR3. This rearrangement joins TRBV4-1 to TRBJ1-1; no clear D. V lost 0 bases and J 1 base, leaving 6 bases between the germline ends. The germline CDR1 and CDR2 sequences are MGHRA and YSYEKL. This CDR3 contains 14 residues. CDR3 sequence (DNA): TGCGCCAGCAGCCAAGAACATCGGAACACTGAAGCTTTCTTT. It translates to CASSQEHRNTEAFF.

The CDR3 DNA follows: TGTGCCAGCTCACCGGGGACAGGGATGGGGCAGCCCCAGCATTTT. It specifies CASSPGTGMGQPQHF. The chain combines TRBV18 with TRBJ1-5; TRBD1 matches 9 bases. Germline V gene lookup returns CDR1 KGHSH and CDR2 LQKENI. V gave up 3 bases and J gave up 7 bases; unmatched junction bases: 7. The CDR3 spans 15 residues. Full variable domain (missing parts from reference TRBV18 and TRBJ1-5): NAGVMQNPRHLVRRRGQEARLRCSPMKGHSHVYWYRQLPEEGLKFMVYLQKENIIDESGMPKERFSAEFPKEGPSILRIQQVVRGDSAAYFCASSPGTGMGQPQHFGDGTRLSIL.